The next 16 T cell receptor beta chains were all read from a single sample in a study of OX40 agonist ivuxolimab in advanced cancers. This table comes from immunoSEQ multiplex PCR, and its TCRdb copy is limited to in-frame clones, with some not included. The data show some 100,000 clones, more than 85% seen once. The specimen was CD4+ or CD8+ T cells sorted from blood, collected in a trial of the OX40 agonist ivuxolimab. The receptor source for this set is an adult with an advanced solid tumor such as melanoma, head and neck, liver or kidney cancer.

V usage is TRBV19 and J usage is TRBJ2-7, with D possibly being TRBD1 or TRBD2 (6 bases each). Germline CDR1 LNHDA, CDR2 SQIVND (reference sequence). This CDR3 spans 14 amino acids. V lost 3 bases and J 3 bases, leaving 12 bases between the germline ends. CDR3 residues: CASSMRGADYEQYF. The CDR3 nucleotides read TGTGCCAGTAGTATGAGGGGGGCCGACTACGAGCAGTACTTC.

The chain carries TRBV10-1 and TRBJ1-1, with 8 bases matching TRBD1. Trimming took 6 bases from V and 5 from J; bases not matched to a gene: 8. Per germline, CDR1 WNHNN and CDR2 SYGVQD (reference sequence). The CDR3 contains 14 residues. CDR3: CASSPTGEVTEAFF. CDR3 nucleotides: TGCGCCAGCAGCCCGACAGGGGAGGTTACTGAAGCTTTCTTT.

The CDR3, as DNA: TGTGCCACCAGCAGAAGTGCGAATCAGCCCCAGCATTTT. Translated, it gives CATSRSANQPQHF. The chain carries TRBV15 and TRBJ1-5; the D is unclear. This CDR3 region has 13 residues. The germline CDR1 and CDR2 sequences are LNHNV and YYDKDF (reference sequence). The germline V and J ends were trimmed by 2 bases and 4 bases, with 6 bases remaining between them.

The chain couples TRBV29-1 to TRBJ2-3; perhaps TRBD1 as D (6 bases). The CDR3 is 16 residues long. With 1 base removed from V and 4 bases from J, the gap between germline ends came to 18 bases. Germline V gives CDR1 SQVTM, CDR2 ANQGSEA. CDR3 sequence: CSVEGHPEQGPDTQYF. CDR3 nucleotides: TGCAGCGTTGAAGGTCACCCGGAACAGGGACCAGATACGCAGTATTTT.

This sequence joins TRBV10-2 and TRBJ1-5; possible D gene TRBD1, 5 bases. Germline CDR1 and CDR2: WSHSY and SAAADI. CDR3 length: 14 residues. Deletions cut 4 bases from V and 5 bases from J, with 12 bases between. The CDR3 DNA reads TGCGCCAGCAGTGTTGACAGCACTTATCAGCCCCAGCATTTT. This sequence encodes CASSVDSTYQPQHF.

This clone showed up many times. The chain uses TRBV6-5 and TRBJ2-7; 7 positions agree with TRBD2. CDR3 length equals 14 residues. Germline assignment: CDR1 MNHEY and CDR2 SVGAGI. After removal of 7 bases from V and 2 bases from J, the junction contained 8 bases not matched to a gene. CDR3 nucleotides: TGTGCCAGCAAGCTGACTAGCCTTGCCTACGAGCAGTACTTC. The encoded protein is CASKLTSLAYEQYF.

This chain uses TRBV5-8 with TRBJ2-7; D possibly uses TRBD1 or TRBD2 (5 bases each). Trimming pared 4 bases from V and 3 bases from J, leaving 14 bases between. CDR1 SGHTS and CDR2 YDEGEE come from the germline V gene. The CDR3 covers 14 residues. CDR3 in DNA: TGTGCCAGCAGCCCGGGACCTTCCCACTACGAGCAGTACTTC. Its protein product is CASSPGPSHYEQYF.

The DNA of the CDR3 is TGTGCCAGCACGAGCGATACAGGAACCTACGAGCAGTACTTC. It yields the protein CASTSDTGTYEQYF. This chain uses TRBV6-6 with TRBJ2-7; a weak D match, TRBD1 (5 bases). Per germline, CDR1 MNHNY and CDR2 SVGAGI (reference sequence). Trimming took off 7 bases at V and 2 bases at J, with 15 bases between the two ends. The CDR3 runs 14 residues.

V usage is TRBV21-1 and J usage is TRBJ2-1; the D call in the table, TRBD2, was not verified against the DNA. TRBV21-1 is a pseudogene locus. CDR3 length: 16 residues. This CDR3 is CASSKGRSGTSYFGFF. The DNA for the CDR3 is TGTGCCAGCAGCAAAGGTCGCTCCGGGACTTCCTACTTCGGGTTCTTC.

The chain is built from TRBV5-4 and TRBJ2-1; 12 positions agree with TRBD2. CDR1 SGHNT and CDR2 YYREEE come from the germline V gene (reference sequence). This CDR3 has 16 residues. Trimming took 4 bases from V and 4 from J; bases not matched to a gene: 6. As DNA, the CDR3 is TGTGCCAGCAGCAAGACTAGCGGGAGTGCTTACAATGAGCAGTTCTTC. It encodes CASSKTSGSAYNEQFF.

The chain combines TRBV7-2 with TRBJ2-3; 11 bases align to TRBD1. The CDR3 is made up of 15 amino acids. The V segment lost 4 bases and the J segment 3 bases; nucleotides outside the gene matches: 3. From germline, CDR1 is SGHTA and CDR2 FQGNSA. For the CDR3, the DNA is TGTGCCAGCAGCTCCCGGGACAGGGGGACAGATACGCAGTATTTT. Translation gives CASSSRDRGTDTQYF.

The J gene is TRBJ1-1, the V gene TRBV29-1; 7 bases are shared with TRBD1. This CDR3 contains 14 residues. Losses at the gene ends were 5 bases for V and 0 bases for J; bases not matched to a gene: 6. Germline V gives CDR1 SQVTM, CDR2 ANQGSEA. CDR3 sequence (DNA): TGCAGCGTTTTAAGGGACAGAATGAACACTGAAGCTTTCTTT. It is translated as CSVLRDRMNTEAFF.

V is TRBV5-5 and J is TRBJ1-3; possible D gene TRBD1, 5 bases. Germline CDR1 reads SGHKS; CDR2 reads YYEKEE (reference sequence). V was cut by 2 bases and J by 4 bases, with 10 bases left in between. This CDR3 spans 14 amino acids. The CDR3 coding sequence is TGTGCCAGCAGCTTCAGGGTAGCCGGAAACACCATATATTTT. It is translated as CASSFRVAGNTIYF.

The chain carries TRBV11-3 and TRBJ2-7; TRBD2 aligns across 13 bases. The CDR3 length is 20 residues. The J segment lost 1 base and the V segment lost 4 bases, leaving 16 bases of the junction unmatched. Germline CDR1 is SGHNT and CDR2 is YENEEA. The CDR3 loop is CASSWAVGVWTSGSSYEQYF. The DNA for the CDR3 is TGTGCCAGCAGCTGGGCGGTGGGGGTTTGGACTAGCGGGAGTTCCTACGAGCAGTACTTC. The whole variable domain, remainder taken from reference TRBV11-3 and TRBJ2-7, is EAGVVQSPRYKIIEKKQPVAFWCNPISGHNTLYWYLQNLGQGPELLIRYENEEAVDDSQLPKDRFSAERLKGVDSTLKIQPAELGDSAVYLCASSWAVGVWTSGSSYEQYFGPGTRLTVT.

The chain couples TRBV19 to TRBJ2-2; unclear D gene. The V and J ends lost 7 bases and 4 bases respectively, with 19 bases between them. The V gene's germline CDR1 is LNHDA and CDR2 SQIVND (reference sequence). The length of the CDR3 is 16 residues. CDR3 DNA: TGTGCCAGTAAAGACTTCGATCGGTTGGTCACCGGGGAGCTGTTTTTT. Translation gives CASKDFDRLVTGELFF. The full variable domain, in which reference TRBV19 and TRBJ2-2 provide the parts outside the CDR3, is DGGITQSPKYLFRKEGQNVTLSCEQNLNHDAMYWYRQDPGQGLRLIYYSQIVNDFQKGDIAEGYSVSREKKESFPLTVTSAQKNPTAFYLCASKDFDRLVTGELFFGEGSRLTVL.

The rearrangement uses TRBV27 and TRBJ2-2, with D tentatively TRBD1 (5 bases). CDR3 length: 12 residues. Germline V gene data show CDR1 as MNHEY and CDR2 as SMNVEV (reference sequence). V lost 10 bases and J 3 bases, leaving 9 bases between the germline ends. The CDR3 coding sequence is TGTGCCACCAGACAGTACACCGGGGAGCTGTTTTTT. This codes for CATRQYTGELFF.